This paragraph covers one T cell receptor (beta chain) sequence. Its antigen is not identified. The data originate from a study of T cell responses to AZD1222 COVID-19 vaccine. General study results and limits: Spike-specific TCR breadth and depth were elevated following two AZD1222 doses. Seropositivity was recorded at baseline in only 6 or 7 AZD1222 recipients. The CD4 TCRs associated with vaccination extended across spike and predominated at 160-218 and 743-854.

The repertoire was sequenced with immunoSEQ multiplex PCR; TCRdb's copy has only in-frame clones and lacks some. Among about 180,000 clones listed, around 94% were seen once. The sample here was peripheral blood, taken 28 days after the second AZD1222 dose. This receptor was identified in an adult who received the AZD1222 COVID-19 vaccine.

The CDR3 sequence: CASSDRGEGYGYTF. The DNA for the CDR3 is TGTGCCAGTAGTGACAGGGGTGAAGGGTATGGCTACACCTTC. V usage is TRBV19 and J usage is TRBJ1-2; 8 bases match TRBD1. The CDR3 extends over 14 amino acids. Looked up from germline, CDR1 is LNHDA and CDR2 is SQIVND (reference sequence). The J segment lost 5 bases and the V segment lost 5 bases, leaving 7 bases of the junction unmatched. The complete variable domain, with remaining parts taken from reference TRBV19 and TRBJ1-2, reads DGGITQSPKYLFRKEGQNVTLSCEQNLNHDAMYWYRQDPGQGLRLIYYSQIVNDFQKGDIAEGYSVSREKKESFPLTVTSAQKNPTAFYLCASSDRGEGYGYTFGSGTRLTVV.